These 27 T cell receptor beta chains were sequenced from one sample in a study of shared clonotypes between healthy human individuals (dated by TCRdb to 2020 to 2021). Libraries were built with the immunoSEQ multiplex PCR assay. The immuneACCESS repertoire file appears here via TCRdb, limited to in-frame rearrangements. These files lack a portion of the clones; in checked studies, under half of the deficit traces to unresolved V genes, and the cause of the others is not known. The sample table shows roughly 1 million clones, and more than 60% are seen once. The ten largest clones capture 1.5% of the sample. Source material: memory CD4+ T cells sorted from blood. Read against the paper, the sample's cell subset or site label means: CD45RA-negative fraction. The receptors were gathered from a man in his late teens or twenties in good health.

As for this clone: Other DNA variants within this sample encode the same CDR3. This chain uses TRBV6-5 with TRBJ2-7; possibly TRBD2 for D (5 bases). Trimming cost V 7 bases and J 3 bases, with 13 bases left between them. Germline CDR1 MNHEY, CDR2 SVGAGI. This CDR3 has 13 amino acids. CDR3 protein: CASTPGLNYEQYF. Here the CDR3 DNA reads TGTGCCAGCACTCCCGGACTCAACTACGAGCAGTACTTC.

The table lists this clone with many counts. The V gene is TRBV10-3, the J gene TRBJ1-6; the D is unclear. Deletions cut 0 bases from V and 7 bases from J, with 13 bases between. Germline V gene data show CDR1 as ENHRY and CDR2 as SYGVKD. This CDR3 is 16 amino acids long. CDR3 coding DNA: TGTGCCATCAGTGAGTCCTCAACCGGGGTCAATTCACCCCTCCACTTT. Its protein product is CAISESSTGVNSPLHF.

This chain joins TRBV18 and TRBJ2-7, with 8 positions matching TRBD1. Germline CDR1 and CDR2: KGHSH and LQKENI. The CDR3 has 15 amino acids. Trimming took 0 bases from V and 2 from J; bases not matched to a gene: 3. The CDR3 spells CASSPPNRGAYEQYF. CDR3 nucleotide sequence: TGTGCCAGCTCACCACCGAACAGGGGGGCCTACGAGCAGTACTTC.

The chain is built from TRBV18 and TRBJ1-2; D gene unclear. The CDR3 contains 13 residues. CDR1 and CDR2 from the germline V gene are KGHSH and LQKENI. Trimming shortened V by 3 bases and J by 3 bases, and 8 bases separated the two germline ends. CDR3 coding DNA: TGTGCCAGCTCACCGCGGGAGGACTATGGCTACACCTTC. Its protein product is CASSPREDYGYTF. Looking up the rest from reference TRBV18 and TRBJ1-2 gives the full variable domain: NAGVMQNPRHLVRRRGQEARLRCSPMKGHSHVYWYRQLPEEGLKFMVYLQKENIIDESGMPKERFSAEFPKEGPSILRIQQVVRGDSAAYFCASSPREDYGYTFGSGTRLTVV.

Only one count was recorded for this clone. The J gene is TRBJ2-3, the V gene TRBV11-2; 9 bases line up with TRBD1. Germline-derived CDR1 and CDR2 are SGHAT and FQNNGV. V lost 5 bases, J lost 2 bases, and 8 bases stayed unmatched. The CDR3 covers 16 residues. The CDR3 coding sequence is TGTGCCAGCAGCGCCTCCGGGACAGGGTCCACAGATACGCAGTATTTT. Its protein is CASSASGTGSTDTQYF.

Note on this clone: A much larger clone differs from this one at a single base, so this may be a read error. V gene TRBV10-1 combines with J gene TRBJ1-5; possible D gene TRBD1, 6 bases. Looked up from germline, CDR1 is WNHNN and CDR2 is SYGVQD (reference sequence). This CDR3 has 12 amino acids. Trimming pared 6 bases from V and 6 bases from J, leaving 9 bases between. DNA of the CDR3: TGCGCCAGCAGCAACAGGGCTCAGCCCCAGCATTTT. Translating it yields CASSNRAQPQHF.

The V call is TRBV7-8, the J call TRBJ2-7, with 7 bases matching TRBD1. The CDR3 spans 13 residues. Unmatched junction bases numbered 4, after V lost 5 bases and J lost 3 bases. From germline, CDR1 is SGHVS and CDR2 FQNEAQ. CDR3 DNA sequence: TGTGCCAGCAGCCCCGCAGGGGGCTACGAGCAGTACTTC. Residues: CASSPAGGYEQYF. The whole variable domain, filled in from reference TRBV7-8 and TRBJ2-7, reads GAGVSQSPRYKVAKRGQDVALRCDPISGHVSLFWYQQALGQGPEFLTYFQNEAQLDKSGLPSDRFFAERPEGSVSTLKIQRTQQEDSAVYLCASSPAGGYEQYFGPGTRLTVT.

As concerns this clone: This likely traces to a read error, being one base from a far larger clone. The chain uses TRBV11-2 and TRBJ1-2; possibly TRBD1 for D (6 bases). Germline CDR1 SGHAT, CDR2 FQNNGV. V lost 6 bases and J 2 bases, leaving 10 bases between the germline ends. The CDR3 has 13 residues. The CDR3 nucleotides read TGTGCCAGCAGTTTCGGACAGAACTATGGCTACACCTTC. This gives the protein CASSFGQNYGYTF.

The J gene is TRBJ1-2, the V gene TRBV6-5; a weak D match, TRBD1 (5 bases). The CDR3 has 14 residues. Deletions cut 2 bases from V and 4 bases from J, with 11 bases between. Germline V gene data show CDR1 as MNHEY and CDR2 as SVGAGI. CDR3 in DNA: TGTGCCAGCAGTTACCTCCAGGGATCCTATGGCTACACCTTC. Protein: CASSYLQGSYGYTF.

The chain uses TRBV9 and TRBJ1-2; D not resolved. The CDR3 spans 15 residues. Trimming took off 3 bases at V and 0 bases at J, with 12 bases between the two ends. From germline, CDR1 is SGDLS and CDR2 YYNGEE. CDR3 sequence reads: CASSETLSTNYGYTF. The CDR3 bases are TGTGCCAGCAGCGAGACCCTGTCTACTAACTATGGCTACACCTTC.

The V and J genes are TRBV2 and TRBJ2-7; weak D call: TRBD2 (6 bases). CDR1 and CDR2 from the germline V gene are SNHLY and FYNNEI. V gave up 7 bases and J gave up 2 bases, with 12 bases separating them. The CDR3 has 13 amino acids. CDR3 residues: CASMWDSAYEQYF. For the CDR3, the DNA is TGTGCCAGCATGTGGGACTCCGCCTACGAGCAGTACTTC.

The chain is built from TRBV5-1 and TRBJ1-4; the D is unclear. This CDR3 has 13 residues. Trimming left V 0 bases short and J 2 bases short, with 2 bases between. The germline gives CDR1 SGHRS, CDR2 YFSETQ. Here the CDR3 DNA reads TGCGCCAGCAGCTTGGATACTAATGAAAAACTGTTTTTT. Residues: CASSLDTNEKLFF. Full variable domain (rest looked up from reference TRBV5-1 and TRBJ1-4): KAGVTQTPRYLIKTRGQQVTLSCSPISGHRSVSWYQQTPGQGLQFLFEYFSETQRNKGNFPGRFSGRQFSNSRSEMNVSTLELGDSALYLCASSLDTNEKLFFGSGTQLSVL.

The CDR3 reads CAIKPGQEQETQYF. The CDR3, as DNA: TGTGCCATCAAACCGGGACAGGAACAAGAGACCCAGTACTTC. The chain carries TRBV10-3 and TRBJ2-5; TRBD1 aligns across 8 bases. Trimming cost V 7 bases and J 2 bases; bases outside gene matches: 6. The CDR3 spans 14 residues. Germline CDR1 reads ENHRY; CDR2 reads SYGVKD.

The V call is TRBV4-2, the J call TRBJ2-5, with D uncertain. Germline-derived CDR1 and CDR2 are LGHNA and YNFKEQ. The length of the CDR3 is 14 residues. V was trimmed by 0 bases and J by 2 bases, leaving 7 bases between them. The CDR3 DNA sequence: TGTGCCAGCAGCCAAGATCCCGTACAAGAGACCCAGTACTTC. Translation: CASSQDPVQETQYF.

The gene calls are TRBV5-1 and TRBJ2-2; 7 bases map to TRBD2. This CDR3 has 16 residues. CDR1 and CDR2 from the germline V gene are SGHRS and YFSETQ. V lost 5 bases to trimming and J lost 7 bases; unmatched junction nucleotides: 14. The CDR3 DNA is TGCGCCAGCAGTCCCGGGACTACTACGGCCAACGGGGAGCTGTTTTTT. It translates to CASSPGTTTANGELFF.

This clone has only one observation. The chain couples TRBV27 to TRBJ2-5, with D unclear. The CDR3 covers 14 residues. V was trimmed by 6 bases and J by 3 bases, leaving 14 bases between them. The germline V gene has CDR1 MNHEY and CDR2 SMNVEV (reference sequence). The CDR3 is CASSRWAEEETQYF. CDR3 DNA sequence: TGTGCCAGCAGCCGCTGGGCAGAAGAAGAGACCCAGTACTTC.

Remarks on this clone: The same CDR3 can be traced to other DNA sequences in this sample. This chain uses TRBV30 with TRBJ1-3; no definite D call. The CDR3 spans 12 residues. In germline, CDR1 is GTSNPN, CDR2 SVGIG (reference sequence). Trimming removed 1 base from V and 1 base from J, with 2 bases in between. The chain's CDR3 is CAWSASGNTIYF. In DNA, the CDR3 is TGTGCCTGGAGTGCGTCTGGAAACACCATATATTTT.

The chain recombines TRBV28 with TRBJ2-6; 7 bases line up with TRBD2. The germline gives CDR1 MDHEN, CDR2 SYDVKM. The length of the CDR3 is 15 residues. V lost 4 bases to trimming and J lost 1 base; unmatched junction nucleotides: 1. DNA of the CDR3: TGTGCCAGCAGTTCCGGGGGGTCTGGGGCCAACGTCCTGACTTTC. Its protein is CASSSGGSGANVLTF.

V is TRBV10-2 and J is TRBJ2-3; D tentatively fits TRBD1 or TRBD2 (7 bases each). This CDR3 contains 15 residues. Germline CDR1 reads WSHSY; CDR2 reads SAAADI. V dropped 2 bases and J dropped 0 bases, with 9 bases sitting between them. As DNA, the CDR3 is TGCGCCAGCAGTGAGCAGGGGGGGAGCACAGATACGCAGTATTTT. It specifies CASSEQGGSTDTQYF.

This rearrangement joins TRBV11-3 to TRBJ2-2, with TRBD2 matching 12 bases. The CDR3 sequence is 16 residues long. J lost 5 bases, V lost 4 bases, and 5 bases had no gene match. The germline V gene encodes CDR1 SGHNT and CDR2 YENEEA. In DNA form, the CDR3 reads TGTGCCAGCAGCTCTACTAGCGGGAGGCGAACCGGGGAGCTGTTTTTT. It is translated as CASSSTSGRRTGELFF.

The CDR3 region has the DNA TGTGCCACCAGCAGAGGTTCGGACGGGGAGACCCAGTACTTC. Protein sequence: CATSRGSDGETQYF. V and J are TRBV15 and TRBJ2-5; D ambiguous. Germline V gene data show CDR1 as LNHNV and CDR2 as YYDKDF (reference sequence). This CDR3 has 14 amino acids. The V gene lost 1 base and the J gene lost 5 bases, with 11 bases spanning the gap.

This chain links TRBV7-8 with TRBJ1-2; TRBD1 aligns across 8 bases. The CDR3 spans 16 residues. Unmatched junction bases numbered 10, after V lost 5 bases and J lost 2 bases. From germline, CDR1 is SGHVS and CDR2 FQNEAQ. CDR3 in amino acids: CASSASTGAKNYGYTF. The CDR3 bases are TGTGCCAGCAGCGCGTCGACAGGGGCTAAAAACTATGGCTACACCTTC.

This chain joins TRBV6-1 and TRBJ1-1; TRBD1 matches 10 bases. CDR3 length: 16 residues. Germline V CDR1 and CDR2: MNHNS, SASEGT. J was trimmed by 6 bases and V by 2 bases; bases with no gene match: 9. The CDR3 nucleotides are TGTGCCAGCAGTGAAAGGCTGGACAGGGGGTCTTCTGAAGCTTTCTTT. This sequence encodes CASSERLDRGSSEAFF.

This clone was observed once. J is TRBJ2-7 and V is TRBV30; D is possibly TRBD1 (6 bases). This CDR3 spans 15 amino acids. Germline lookup yields CDR1 GTSNPN and CDR2 SVGIG (reference sequence). V dropped 5 bases and J dropped 4 bases, with 21 bases sitting between them. CDR3 sequence: CAWAGRDNGPYEQYF. Here the CDR3 DNA reads TGTGCCTGGGCAGGACGGGACAATGGGCCTTACGAGCAGTACTTC.

The CDR3 coding sequence is TGTGCCAGCTTAAGGCAAATAAGCTCCTACAATGAGCAGTTCTTC. Residues: CASLRQISSYNEQFF. The chain employs TRBV7-2 and TRBJ2-1, with no clear D. With 8 bases removed from V and 0 bases from J, the gap between germline ends came to 14 bases. CDR3 size: 15 residues. Germline CDR1 reads SGHTA; CDR2 reads FQGNSA. Variable domain in full (rest from reference TRBV7-2 and TRBJ2-1): GAGVSQSPSNKVTEKGKDVELRCDPISGHTALYWYRQSLGQGLEFLIYFQGNSAPDKSGLPSDRFSAERTGGSVSTLTIQRTQQEDSAVYLCASLRQISSYNEQFFGPGTRLTVL.

The chain recombines TRBV30 with TRBJ2-3; the D is unclear. The CDR3 is 13 residues long. Germline V gene sequence: CDR1 GTSNPN, CDR2 SVGIG (reference sequence). The V end was cut by 3 bases, the J end by 4 bases, with 11 bases between. DNA of the CDR3: TGTGCCTGGAGAGCCATGGGTTCAGATACGCAGTATTTT. This translates into CAWRAMGSDTQYF.

The J gene is TRBJ2-7, the V gene TRBV5-6; maybe TRBD2 (5 bases). The germline V gene has CDR1 SGHDT and CDR2 YYEEEE. The V and J ends lost 4 bases and 6 bases respectively, with 17 bases between them. CDR3 length equals 14 residues. The DNA of the CDR3 is TGTGCCAGCAGCCCCTTAGTTCTTGGGAGCGAGCAGTACTTC. Its translation: CASSPLVLGSEQYF.